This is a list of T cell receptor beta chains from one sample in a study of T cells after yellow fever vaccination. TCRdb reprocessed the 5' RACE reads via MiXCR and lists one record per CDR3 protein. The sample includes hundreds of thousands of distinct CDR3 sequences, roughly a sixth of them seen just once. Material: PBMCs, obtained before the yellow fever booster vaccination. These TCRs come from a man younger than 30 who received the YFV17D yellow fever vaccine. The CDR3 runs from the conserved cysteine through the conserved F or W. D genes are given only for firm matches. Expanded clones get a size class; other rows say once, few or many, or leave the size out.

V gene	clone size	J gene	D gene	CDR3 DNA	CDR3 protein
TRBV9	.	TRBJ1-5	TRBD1	TGTGCCAGCAGCGCAGGGACAGGGGGGACTCAGCCCCAGCATTTT	CASSAGTGGTQPQHF
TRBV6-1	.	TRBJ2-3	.	TGTGCCAGCAGTGATCAAGGCGTCCCGGGAGATACGCAGTATTTT	CASSDQGVPGDTQYF
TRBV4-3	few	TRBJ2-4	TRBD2	TGCGCCAGCGGACCGGGACTAGCGGGGGACCTAGCCAAAAACATTCAGTACTTC	CASGPGLAGDLAKNIQYF
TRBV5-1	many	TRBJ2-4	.	TGCGCCAGCAGCTTGGCCGTACGACAGGGAGGTAACATTCAGTACTTC	CASSLAVRQGGNIQYF
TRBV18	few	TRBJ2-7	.	TGTGCCAGCTCCCCCAACTACGAGCAGTACTTC	CASSPNYEQYF
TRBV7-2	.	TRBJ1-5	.	TGTGCCAGCAGCTTAGCGATGGGAAGGGGCAATCAGCCCCAGCATTTT	CASSLAMGRGNQPQHF
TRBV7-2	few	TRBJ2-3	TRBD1	TGTGCCAGCAGCCCTCGACAGGGGCGGGTGAATACGCAGTATTTT	CASSPRQGRVNTQYF
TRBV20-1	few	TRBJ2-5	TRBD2	TGCAGTGCTGGCGATAGCGGGGGGGTGGAGACCCAGTACTTC	CSAGDSGGVETQYF
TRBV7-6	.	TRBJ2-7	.	TGTGCCAGCAGCTTACAGGTGACAAACTACGAGCAGTACTTC	CASSLQVTNYEQYF
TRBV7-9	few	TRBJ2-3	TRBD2	TGTGCCGCCGGGGGGGGAACAGATACGCAGTATTTT	CAAGGGTDTQYF
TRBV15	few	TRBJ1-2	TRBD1	TGTGCCACCAGCAGAGATCTTAGGAGCCAGGGGGTATATGGCTACACCTTC	CATSRDLRSQGVYGYTF
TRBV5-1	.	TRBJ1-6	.	TGCGCCAGCCTCGGGGCTCCAGGTTCACCCCTCCACTTT	CASLGAPGSPLHF
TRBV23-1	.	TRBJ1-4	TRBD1	TGCGCCAGCCGCCCTAACGGGACAGGGAGAACAACTAATGAAAAACTGTTTTTT	CASRPNGTGRTTNEKLFF
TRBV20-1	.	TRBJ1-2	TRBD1	TGCAGTGCTAAGCCCCGGGACAGGGTAGTCTATGGCTACACCTTC	CSAKPRDRVVYGYTF
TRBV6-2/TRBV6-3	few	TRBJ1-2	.	TGTGCCAGCAGTTACCAGGGAGGTGGCTACACCTTC	CASSYQGGGYTF
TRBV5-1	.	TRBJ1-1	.	TGCGCCAGCAGCCGGGGACGTTTGAACACTGAAGCTTTCTTT	CASSRGRLNTEAFF
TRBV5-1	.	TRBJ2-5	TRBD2	TGCGCCAGCAGCCCGGGGGGGTCTCATCAGACCCAGTACTTC	CASSPGGSHQTQYF
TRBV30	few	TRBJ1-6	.	TGTGCCTGGAGTGAGGATTTTCAATCACCCCTCCACTTT	CAWSEDFQSPLHF
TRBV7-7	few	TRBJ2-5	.	TGTGCCAGCAGCTCCCAGGGGATAGGGGAGACCCAGTACTTC	CASSSQGIGETQYF
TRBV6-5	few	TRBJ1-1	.	TGTGCCAGCACCGAAACACAGGCCTACACTGAAGCTTTCTTT	CASTETQAYTEAFF
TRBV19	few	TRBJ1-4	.	TGTGCCAGTAGCTCCTTGGTAACAACTAATGAAAAACTGTTTTTT	CASSSLVTTNEKLFF
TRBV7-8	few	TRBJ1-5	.	TGTGCCAGCAGCTTAGTAAAAGATCAGCCCCAGCATTTT	CASSLVKDQPQHF
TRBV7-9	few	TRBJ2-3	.	TGTGCCAGCAGCTTAGGCTACGGGGACACAGATACGCAGTATTTT	CASSLGYGDTDTQYF
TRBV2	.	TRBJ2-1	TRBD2	TGTGCCAGCAGCGGGCCAGCGGGGAGAGGGAATGAGCAGTTCTTC	CASSGPAGRGNEQFF
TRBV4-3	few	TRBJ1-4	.	TGCGCCAGTAGTAGGAGTAAGGGGGTCCTTTCAACTAATGAAAAACTGTTTTTT	CASSRSKGVLSTNEKLFF
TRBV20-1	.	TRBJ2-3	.	TGCAGTGCTAGACAGGACAGAAGCCCCACAGATACGCAGTATTTT	CSARQDRSPTDTQYF
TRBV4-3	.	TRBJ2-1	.	TGCGCCAGCAGCCAAGATGCAGGGTGGAATGAGCAGTTCTTC	CASSQDAGWNEQFF
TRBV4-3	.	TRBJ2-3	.	TGCGCCAGCAGCCAAGATAGGTCATTCCCCCCAAGCACAGATACGCAGTATTTT	CASSQDRSFPPSTDTQYF
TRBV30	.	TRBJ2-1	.	TGTGCCTGGAGTACCGTCGGGGAGCAGTTCTTC	CAWSTVGEQFF
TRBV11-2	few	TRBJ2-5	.	TGTGCCAGCAGCTGGCGCTCCCAAGAGACCCAGTACTTC	CASSWRSQETQYF
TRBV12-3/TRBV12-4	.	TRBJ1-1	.	TGTGCCAGCAGGCCTGAGGGGTACACTGAAGCTTTCTTT	CASRPEGYTEAFF
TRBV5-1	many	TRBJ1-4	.	TGCGCCAGCAGCCTTACACAGTATAATGAAAAACTGTTTTTT	CASSLTQYNEKLFF
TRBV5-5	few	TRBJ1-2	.	TGTGCCAGCAGCATCATGAACTATGGCTACACCTTC	CASSIMNYGYTF
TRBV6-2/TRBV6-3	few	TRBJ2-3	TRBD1	TGTGCCAGCAGTTACTCACCGGGACAGTATGTGGATACGCAGTATTTT	CASSYSPGQYVDTQYF
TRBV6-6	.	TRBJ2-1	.	TGTGCCAGCAGTTACTCGGCGAGGTCTGGTGAGCAGTTCTTC	CASSYSARSGEQFF